The 18 T cell receptor beta chains listed next were all sequenced from one sample in a study of cytomegalovirus exposure and HLA in healthy donors. Vbeta (60) and Jbeta (13) primers were used in the PCR. Generated by immunoSEQ multiplex PCR, the TCRdb table keeps only in-frame clones and is missing some. Seen here are 85,000 to 130,000 clones, roughly 88% observed once, and the top ten hold roughly 1.2%. The sequenced sample consisted of PBMCs. Receptors originate from a woman between 18 and 29 years old in good health and CMV-seronegative.

The rearrangement uses TRBV15 and TRBJ2-1; 9 nucleotides align to TRBD1. Germline V lookup: CDR1 LNHNV, CDR2 YYDKDF (reference sequence). The CDR3 loop spans 18 amino acids. With 3 bases clipped from V and 0 bases from J, the junction kept 9 bases outside the gene matches. CDR3 bases: TGTGCCACCAGCAGGGGACAGGGCATGAGGAGCTCCTACAATGAGCAGTTCTTC. Translation: CATSRGQGMRSSYNEQFF.

V and J are TRBV6-4 and TRBJ2-3; 9 bases match TRBD2. The CDR3 covers 16 residues. Unmatched junction bases numbered 4, after V lost 0 bases and J lost 3 bases. CDR1 is MRHNA, CDR2 SNTAGT, per germline. The CDR3 sequence is CASSDSAGGETDTQYF. CDR3 DNA sequence: TGTGCCAGCAGTGACTCAGCGGGAGGCGAGACAGATACGCAGTATTTT.

This sequence joins TRBV10-3 and TRBJ2-7, with D possibly being TRBD1 (6 bases). CDR1 and CDR2 from the germline V gene are ENHRY and SYGVKD. This CDR3 region has 14 residues. Trimming took 5 bases from V and 2 from J, leaving 13 bases between them. In DNA form, the CDR3 reads TGTGCCATCAGTAACGACAGGCCCCCCTACGAGCAGTACTTC. Residues: CAISNDRPPYEQYF.

This clone was found a few times. The rearrangement links TRBV5-6 to TRBJ2-7, with TRBD2 matching over 11 bases. V lost 1 base to trimming and J lost 4 bases; unmatched junction nucleotides: 4. CDR3 size: 15 residues. Germline lookup yields CDR1 SGHDT and CDR2 YYEEEE. The CDR3 DNA follows: TGTGCCAGCAGCTTGTGGCTAGCGGGGGGTTACGAGCAGTACTTC. This gives the protein CASSLWLAGGYEQYF. Together with reference TRBV5-6 and TRBJ2-7, the CDR3 gives the full variable domain: DAGVTQSPTHLIKTRGQQVTLRCSPKSGHDTVSWYQQALGQGPQFIFQYYEEEERQRGNFPDRFSGHQFPNYSSELNVNALLLGDSALYLCASSLWLAGGYEQYFGPGTRLTVT.

J is TRBJ2-5 and V is TRBV29-1; TRBD2 matches 7 bases. CDR3 length: 14 amino acids. With 7 bases clipped from V and 4 bases from J, the junction kept 12 bases outside the gene matches. Per the germline V gene, CDR1 is SQVTM and CDR2 is ANQGSEA. The CDR3 region is CSGGGLGAGETQYF. CDR3 nucleotide sequence: TGCAGCGGGGGGGGACTTGGAGCGGGAGAGACCCAGTACTTC.

The V and J genes are TRBV4-1 and TRBJ1-3; a possible D gene is TRBD1 (6 bases). In germline, CDR1 is MGHRA, CDR2 YSYEKL. CDR3 length: 15 amino acids. The V and J ends lost 3 bases and 3 bases respectively, with 12 bases between them. The CDR3 region has the DNA TGCGCCAGCAGCCAGCGAGGGGGTTATGGAAACACCATATATTTT. It yields the protein CASSQRGGYGNTIYF.

CDR3 region: CASSQLWFRNQPQHF. The CDR3 region has the DNA TGTGCCAGCAGCCAGTTGTGGTTTCGCAATCAGCCCCAGCATTTT. This sequence joins TRBV5-8 and TRBJ1-5; D is uncertain. V was clipped by 4 bases and J by 2 bases, with 13 bases between them. This CDR3 comprises 15 residues. CDR1 is SGHTS, CDR2 YDEGEE, per germline.

The gene calls are TRBV19 and TRBJ2-7, with D possibly matching TRBD2 (5 bases). The germline V gene encodes CDR1 LNHDA and CDR2 SQIVND (reference sequence). The V end lost 5 bases, the J end lost 6 bases, and 17 bases lay between the germline ends. The CDR3 sequence is 14 residues long. CDR3 DNA sequence: TGTGCCAGTAGTCCTCCGTCCGGGGTAGCCGAGCAGTACTTC. The encoded protein is CASSPPSGVAEQYF.

The CDR3 here is CASSRRQGEHEQYF. The CDR3 nucleotides are TGTGCCAGCAGCCGAAGACAGGGGGAGCACGAGCAGTACTTC. The chain employs TRBV13 and TRBJ2-7, with TRBD1 matching 9 bases. Trimming cost V 5 bases and J 5 bases; bases outside gene matches: 7. CDR1 PRHDT and CDR2 FYEKMQ come from the germline V gene (reference sequence). The CDR3 is made up of 14 amino acids. Looking up the rest from reference TRBV13 and TRBJ2-7 gives the full variable domain: AAGVIQSPRHLIKEKRETATLKCYPIPRHDTVYWYQQGPGQDPQFLISFYEKMQSDKGSIPDRFSAQQFSDYHSELNMSSLELGDSALYFCASSRRQGEHEQYFGPGTRLTVT.

The chain recombines TRBV7-9 with TRBJ2-4; D is undetermined. Trimming took off 5 bases at V and 0 bases at J, with 8 bases between the two ends. Germline V gene sequence: CDR1 SEHNR, CDR2 FQNEAQ (reference sequence). The CDR3 covers 14 residues. The DNA of the CDR3 is TGTGCCAGCAGCCCTTCACTAGCCAAAAACATTCAGTACTTC. It encodes CASSPSLAKNIQYF.

The V call is TRBV4-1, the J call TRBJ1-3; 7 nucleotides line up with TRBD1. The CDR3 extends over 14 amino acids. V dropped 2 bases and J dropped 5; count of bases not matched to a gene: 3. Germline loops: CDR1 MGHRA, CDR2 YSYEKL. CDR3 bases: TGCGCCAGCAGCCAACCGGGACAGCGAAACACCATATATTTT. Protein: CASSQPGQRNTIYF.

The chain uses TRBV7-9 and TRBJ2-2, with D possibly TRBD1 on 5 matching bases. Deletions cut 1 base from V and 0 bases from J, with 9 bases between. CDR1 is SEHNR and CDR2 is FQNEAQ in the germline V gene (reference sequence). This CDR3 region has 16 residues. The CDR3 DNA follows: TGTGCCAGCAGCTTAGGGGGCGGCGCGAACACCGGGGAGCTGTTTTTT. Amino acids: CASSLGGGANTGELFF.

This clone was observed a handful of times. Other DNA sequences of this sample code for an identical CDR3. The rearrangement uses TRBV6-4 and TRBJ2-1; 14 bases are shared with TRBD2. CDR3 length equals 14 residues. Germline trimming cut 4 bases from V and 7 bases from J; bases unmatched to any gene: 0. Germline CDR1 and CDR2: MRHNA and SNTAGT. CDR3 in amino acids: CASSGLAGGNEQFF. The CDR3 DNA reads TGTGCCAGCAGTGGACTAGCGGGGGGGAATGAGCAGTTCTTC.

The chain combines TRBV4-3 with TRBJ2-1, with no clear D. Germline CDR1 and CDR2: LGHNA and YSLEER. The V end lost 3 bases, the J end lost 4 bases, and 16 bases lay between the germline ends. The CDR3 is 16 amino acids. The CDR3 sequence is CASSQELIGGYNEQFF. DNA for the CDR3: TGCGCCAGCAGCCAGGAGCTAATTGGCGGATACAATGAGCAGTTCTTC.

This chain joins TRBV4-1 and TRBJ1-6; D ambiguous. Deletions cut 4 bases from V and 2 bases from J, with 12 bases between. The CDR3 consists of 16 residues. The V gene's germline CDR1 is MGHRA and CDR2 YSYEKL. CDR3 protein: CASSPGGGTYNSPLHF. In DNA form, the CDR3 reads TGCGCCAGCAGCCCTGGTGGCGGGACCTATAATTCACCCCTCCACTTT.

The chain employs TRBV7-2 and TRBJ1-2, with D tentatively TRBD1 (5 bases). The CDR3 extends over 14 amino acids. Trimming cost V 2 bases and J 4 bases, with 11 bases left between them. Per germline, CDR1 SGHTA and CDR2 FQGNSA. CDR3 sequence (DNA): TGTGCCAGCAGCTTATTAGGGGATAGCTATGGCTACACCTTC. This sequence encodes CASSLLGDSYGYTF.

The chain is built from TRBV9 and TRBJ2-2; 9 nucleotides align to TRBD2. The V and J ends lost 0 bases and 4 bases, in that order; junction bases with no gene match: 7. Germline loops: CDR1 SGDLS, CDR2 YYNGEE. This CDR3 has 17 residues. The CDR3 sequence: CASSVDPSLAGTGELFF. Written as DNA, the CDR3 is TGTGCCAGCAGCGTAGATCCGTCACTAGCGGGCACCGGGGAGCTGTTTTTT.

Remarks on this clone: This specimen includes other DNA sequences encoding the same CDR3. The chain has TRBV19 and TRBJ1-5, with a weak D call TRBD1 (5 bases). The CDR3 consists of 15 residues. Trimming took 9 bases from V and 2 from J, leaving 17 bases between them. Per the germline V gene, CDR1 is LNHDA and CDR2 is SQIVND (reference sequence). CDR3 loop: CASRKQERGNQPQHF. For the CDR3, the DNA is TGTGCCAGCCGGAAACAGGAAAGGGGCAATCAGCCCCAGCATTTT.